Below are 24 T cell receptor beta chains sequenced from a single sample in a study of blood T cell repertoires in COVID-19. The data were produced by immunoSEQ multiplex PCR, yet TCRdb's version contains in-frame clones alone and is incomplete. This table has 150,000 to 200,000 clones, over 70% appearing once. Sequenced input: PBMCs or T cells enriched from blood (not recorded which). These receptors were obtained from a woman aged 60-75 years who had recovered from COVID-19.

The chain employs TRBV30 and TRBJ2-7; TRBD2 agrees at 8 bases. Trimming at V came to 1 base and at J to 8 bases, leaving 1 base not matched to a gene. This CDR3 is built from 11 residues. Germline CDR1 is GTSNPN and CDR2 is SVGIG (reference sequence). The CDR3 DNA reads as TGTGCCTGGAGTGCGGGAGGGCAGCAGTACTTC. It is translated as CAWSAGGQQYF.

This clone has just a few counts. The chain joins TRBV7-3 to TRBJ2-2, with 8 bases that match TRBD2. After removal of 1 base from V and 6 bases from J, the junction contained 10 bases not matched to a gene. CDR1 and CDR2 from the germline V gene are SGHTA and FQGTGA. The CDR3 loop spans 17 amino acids. The CDR3 DNA sequence: TGTGCCAGCAGCTTAAACAGAATTAGCGGGGAGGCCGGGGAGCTGTTTTTT. It is translated as CASSLNRISGEAGELFF.

There are a few counts of this clone. This rearrangement joins TRBV7-6 to TRBJ2-2, with D perhaps matching TRBD2 (5 bases). V dropped 11 bases and J dropped 1 base, with 11 bases sitting between them. Germline V gene sequence: CDR1 SGHVS, CDR2 FNYEAQ. This CDR3 contains 13 residues. CDR3 sequence: CAGGTLNTGELFF. The CDR3 DNA is TGTGCCGGAGGCACACTGAACACCGGGGAGCTGTTTTTT.

The chain has TRBV5-6 and TRBJ1-2; 9 bases match TRBD1. Germline V gives CDR1 SGHDT, CDR2 YYEEEE. J lost 2 bases, V lost 2 bases, and 4 bases had no gene match. The CDR3 has 15 amino acids. CDR3 nucleotides: TGTGCCAGCAGCTTAACAGGGGGCGCCAACTATGGCTACACCTTC. Translation gives CASSLTGGANYGYTF.

This clone was counted a few times. The chain joins TRBV5-4 to TRBJ2-3, with a tentative D call TRBD2 (6 bases). Germline CDR1 SGHNT, CDR2 YYREEE (reference sequence). Trimming took off 4 bases at V and 10 bases at J, with 22 bases between the two ends. This CDR3 has 15 residues. CDR3 sequence: CASSTRDWPGGAQYF. DNA of the CDR3: TGTGCCAGCAGCACCCGGGACTGGCCCGGAGGTGCGCAGTATTTT.

This chain uses TRBV18 with TRBJ1-4, with D possibly matching TRBD1 (5 bases). With 4 bases removed from V and 3 bases from J, the gap between germline ends came to 9 bases. The CDR3 sequence is 14 residues long. The germline V gene has CDR1 KGHSH and CDR2 LQKENI. CDR3 sequence reads: CASSLTASNEKLFF. CDR3 nucleotides: TGTGCCAGCTCACTGACAGCCTCTAATGAAAAACTGTTTTTT.

This chain uses TRBV7-2 with TRBJ2-4; the match to TRBD2 covers 8 bases. This CDR3 has 13 amino acids. J gave up 9 bases and V 4 bases, and 5 bases lay outside the gene matches. Germline lookup yields CDR1 SGHTA and CDR2 FQGNSA. The CDR3 DNA sequence: TGTGCCAGCAGCTCCGGCGGGAGGACCATTCAGTACTTC. This sequence encodes CASSSGGRTIQYF.

The DNA of the CDR3 is TGTGCCAGCAGTTCCTCGGGGGGCTATGGCTACACCTTC. It translates to CASSSSGGYGYTF. This chain joins TRBV28 and TRBJ1-2, with D possibly TRBD1 on 5 matching bases. In germline, CDR1 is MDHEN, CDR2 SYDVKM. The ends were cut back, 4 bases at V and 4 bases at J, with 10 bases in the middle. The CDR3 runs to 13 residues.

The rearrangement links TRBV5-5 to TRBJ2-6; D ambiguous. Trimming shortened V by 3 bases and J by 4 bases, and 8 bases separated the two germline ends. This CDR3 is built from 14 residues. CDR1 and CDR2 (germline): SGHKS, YYEKEE (reference sequence). The CDR3, as DNA: TGTGCCAGCAGCTCACCTACCGGGGCCAACGTCCTGACTTTC. It specifies CASSSPTGANVLTF.

This clone was counted only a few times. This rearrangement joins TRBV29-1 to TRBJ1-2; 10 nucleotides agree with TRBD1. With 7 bases clipped from V and 8 bases from J, the junction kept 10 bases outside the gene matches. Per the germline V gene, CDR1 is SQVTM and CDR2 is ANQGSEA. The CDR3 loop spans 13 amino acids. DNA for the CDR3: TGCAGCGCTAGAAGGACAGGGGGAGGCGGCTACACCTTC. As protein: CSARRTGGGGYTF.

The genes are TRBV10-2 and TRBJ2-5; 10 bases align to TRBD1. J was trimmed by 5 bases and V by 4 bases; bases with no gene match: 7. Looked up from germline, CDR1 is WSHSY and CDR2 is SAAADI. CDR3 length: 15 residues. The CDR3, as DNA: TGCGCCAGCAGTGTTTTATGGGGACAGGGGGAGACCCAGTACTTC. Translated: CASSVLWGQGETQYF.

V gene TRBV11-3 combines with J gene TRBJ2-2, with D tentatively TRBD1 (6 bases). V lost 5 bases and J lost 3, with 16 bases in between. From germline, CDR1 is SGHNT and CDR2 YENEEA. The CDR3 contains 16 residues. The DNA of the CDR3 is TGTGCCAGCAGCATACAGGGCCCTCTTGACACCGGGGAGCTGTTTTTT. Amino acids: CASSIQGPLDTGELFF.

The V call is TRBV5-5, the J call TRBJ1-6, with D unclear. V lost 1 base and J lost 4, with 15 bases in between. This CDR3 spans 17 amino acids. CDR1 SGHKS and CDR2 YYEKEE come from the germline V gene (reference sequence). For the CDR3, the DNA is TGTGCCAGCAGCTTGAGGAGGGATGGTTCGTATAATTCACCCCTCCACTTT. It specifies CASSLRRDGSYNSPLHF.

The chain is built from TRBV4-2 and TRBJ2-1; tentative D call: TRBD1 (5 bases). Germline CDR1 LGHNA, CDR2 YNFKEQ. The CDR3 extends over 16 amino acids. V was pared by 6 bases and J by 6 bases, with 21 bases between. For the CDR3, the DNA is TGTGCCAGCAGAAGAGAAGACAGCCAACGATTCAATGAGCAGTTCTTC. Encoded protein: CASRREDSQRFNEQFF.

The chain recombines TRBV2 with TRBJ2-3, with a tentative D call TRBD2 (6 bases). Trimming removed 4 bases at V and 2 bases at J, with 13 bases between. The CDR3 runs to 15 residues. Germline loops: CDR1 SNHLY, CDR2 FYNNEI. The DNA of the CDR3 is TGTGCCAGCAGTGGTAGACTAGGTATCACAGATACGCAGTATTTT. Protein sequence: CASSGRLGITDTQYF.

The chain employs TRBV28 and TRBJ1-5; tentatively, D is TRBD1 (5 bases). V was trimmed by 10 bases and J by 5 bases, leaving 18 bases between them. The germline CDR1 and CDR2 sequences are MDHEN and SYDVKM. The CDR3 sequence is 14 residues long. In nucleotides, the CDR3 is TGTGCCAACCAGCGGGGCGGGCAAGATCAGCCCCAGCATTTT. Translating gives CANQRGGQDQPQHF.

The chain employs TRBV11-3 and TRBJ2-5; D may be TRBD1 (5 bases). Trimming left V 3 bases short and J 1 base short, with 6 bases between. This CDR3 spans 13 amino acids. Looked up from germline, CDR1 is SGHNT and CDR2 is YENEEA. The CDR3 region is CASSLGLQETQYF. The CDR3 DNA is TGTGCCAGCAGCTTGGGGCTCCAAGAGACCCAGTACTTC. The full variable domain, with the rest looked up from reference TRBV11-3 and TRBJ2-5, is EAGVVQSPRYKIIEKKQPVAFWCNPISGHNTLYWYLQNLGQGPELLIRYENEEAVDDSQLPKDRFSAERLKGVDSTLKIQPAELGDSAVYLCASSLGLQETQYFGPGTRLLVL.

The V and J genes are TRBV3-1 (or the pseudogene TRBV3-2) and TRBJ1-1, with 8 bases matching TRBD1. J gave up 7 bases and V 3 bases, and 7 bases lay outside the gene matches. The CDR3 totals 14 residues. Per the germline V gene, CDR1 is LGHDT and CDR2 is YNNKEL (reference sequence). The CDR3 region is CASSQLDRAHEAFF. CDR3 coding DNA: TGTGCCAGCAGCCAGCTGGACAGGGCTCATGAAGCTTTCTTT.

Here the CDR3 DNA reads TGTGCCAGTAGTATCTCCGGGCGGACAACGAACACTGAAGCTTTCTTT. Its protein is CASSISGRTTNTEAFF. V gene TRBV19 combines with J gene TRBJ1-1, with D maybe TRBD1 (5 bases). CDR1 and CDR2 from the germline V gene are LNHDA and SQIVND (reference sequence). V was clipped by 3 bases and J by 1 base, with 15 bases between them. The CDR3 has 16 residues.

The chain couples TRBV19 to TRBJ1-5, with D perhaps TRBD1 (5 bases). CDR1 is LNHDA and CDR2 is SQIVND in the germline V gene (reference sequence). V lost 5 bases and J 7 bases, leaving 12 bases between the germline ends. This CDR3 region has 13 residues. CDR3 sequence (DNA): TGTGCCAGTAGTGGAGGGAGGGGACAGCCCCAGCATTTT. This encodes CASSGGRGQPQHF.

The chain is built from TRBV9 and TRBJ2-7, with D hard to call. Germline CDR1 reads SGDLS; CDR2 reads YYNGEE. The CDR3 is 16 residues long. V was trimmed by 3 bases and J by 4 bases, leaving 20 bases between them. The CDR3: CASSAGKEVNPYEQYF. In DNA, the CDR3 is TGTGCCAGCAGCGCGGGTAAAGAAGTCAATCCGTACGAGCAGTACTTC.

V gene TRBV10-1 combines with J gene TRBJ2-7; tentative D call: TRBD2 (6 bases). The V and J ends lost 3 bases and 0 bases respectively, with 15 bases between them. CDR3 length: 16 amino acids. Germline lookup yields CDR1 WNHNN and CDR2 SYGVQD (reference sequence). The CDR3 nucleotides read TGCGCCAGCAGTGACTTCGACGGGAGCGGCTCCTACGAGCAGTACTTC. This gives the protein CASSDFDGSGSYEQYF.

The V gene is TRBV18, the J gene TRBJ2-1; 7 nucleotides line up with TRBD1. Germline CDR1 reads KGHSH; CDR2 reads LQKENI. V trimming: 5 bases; J trimming: 10 bases; junction bases outside the gene matches: 11. The CDR3 spans 14 residues. The CDR3 bases are TGTGCCAGCTCATCCAACCCAGACAGGGACGAGCAGTTCTTC. Residues: CASSSNPDRDEQFF.

This sequence joins TRBV7-3 and TRBJ1-4; 8 nucleotides match TRBD1. The V and J ends lost 5 bases and 6 bases, in that order; junction bases with no gene match: 2. This CDR3 contains 13 residues. The germline V gene has CDR1 SGHTA and CDR2 FQGTGA. This CDR3 reads CASSKDRDEKLFF. The CDR3 DNA reads as TGTGCCAGCAGCAAGGACAGGGATGAAAAACTGTTTTTT.